The clone carrying this T cell receptor (beta chain) came up many times. Its specificity is unknown. The data derive from a study of breast tumors, draining lymph nodes, adjacent tissues. Samples came from axillary lymph nodes draining the breast cancer. V was cut by 0 bases and J by 3 bases, with 12 bases left in between. The germline gives CDR1 SGHRS, CDR2 YFSETQ. The CDR3 is made up of 15 amino acids. Each CDR3 protein is one row after TCRdb ran MiXCR on the multiplex PCR reads. Altogether 250,000 or so distinct CDR3 sequences are present, under 35% being singletons, with the ten largest covering 0.85% to 1.2%. Notes on the study in general: Tumor repertoires ranked between lymph nodes and nontumor tissue in diversity, with V and J gene preferences. Tumor and nontumor repertoires were significantly more similar in luminal-like than in basal-like breast cancer. Tumor T cell lymph node origin was a supported hypothesis, not proven.

Sequences were obtained from axillary lymph node tissue. The V gene is TRBV5-1, the J gene TRBJ2-5; D remains ambiguous. This clonotype was obtained from a female donor with breast cancer. Some clones in this sample may be carry-over from other donors' samples. The chain's CDR3 is CASSLGLEAKETQYF. The CDR3 DNA sequence: TGCGCCAGCAGCTTGGGGTTAGAAGCAAAAGAGACCCAGTACTTC.